Listed below are T cell receptor beta chains from one sample, sequenced in a study of shared clonotypes between healthy human individuals. TCRdb's table, derived via immunoSEQ multiplex PCR, lists solely in-frame clones and lacks some. In the table there are approximately 2.3 million clones, 80% to 95% of which are singletons. Input material: naive CD4+ T cells from PBMCs. The receptors here all came from a young man in good health. Some clones in this sample may be carry-over from other donors' samples. CDR3s include the opening cysteine and the closing phenylalanine or tryptophan. The D gene is left open where the match is weak.

>.|14|TRBJ2-2|TRBV5-1
CASSLSGLTGELFF
>.|14|TRBJ1-4|TRBV27
CASSLSGPTWKLFF
>.|13|TRBJ2-5|TRBV11-2
CASSLGQQETQYF
>.|12|TRBJ1-5|TRBV28
CASSLKGQPQHF
>TRBD1|16|TRBJ2-5|TRBV7-3
CASSRRDGTGRETQYF
>TRBD2|15|TRBJ2-7|TRBV5-6
CASSLGWTSGYEQYF
>TRBD1|14|TRBJ1-2|TRBV7-2
CASSLGQGLYGYTF
>TRBD1|13|TRBJ2-1|TRBV6-5
CASSTSNRGEQFF
>.|12|TRBJ1-1|TRBV19
CASSIVGTQAFF
>.|15|TRBJ1-1|TRBV19
CASTPGQARDTEAFF
>.|12|TRBJ2-5|TRBV9
CASSVVNGDQYF
>.|15|TRBJ2-7|TRBV5-1
CASSLVLDPAYEQYF
>.|12|TRBJ2-7|TRBV14
CASSQDGPRQYF
>.|16|TRBJ1-2|TRBV18
CASSPRDGFDNYGYTF
>TRBD2|15|TRBJ2-1|TRBV5-1
CASSLTSGTYNEQFF
>.|13|TRBJ2-4|TRBV9
CASSVSPGINQYF
>.|11|TRBJ2-3|TRBV6-6
CASMNYDTQYF
>TRBD2|14|TRBJ2-7|TRBV9
CASSVVAGSYEQYF
>.|12|TRBJ1-4|TRBV28
CATKGGNEKLFF
>.|13|TRBJ1-2|TRBV30
CAWSVGRDYGYTF
>.|14|TRBJ2-5|TRBV5-5
CASSTYPSQETQYF
>TRBD2|16|TRBJ2-3|TRBV6-1
CASSAWTSGYTDTQYF
>.|16|TRBJ2-2|TRBV5-1
CASSPSPGWGTGELFF
>.|16|TRBJ2-7|TRBV7-9
CASSLEVGGSSYEQYF
>.|14|TRBJ2-2|TRBV9
CASSGNRDTGELFF
>.|13|TRBJ1-1|TRBV6-5
CASADRGYTEAFF
>TRBD1|16|TRBJ2-7|TRBV5-5
CASSMGRGTGGIEQYF